These T cell receptor beta chains were read from a single sample in a study of T cell responses to AZD1222 COVID-19 vaccine. Produced via immunoSEQ multiplex PCR; TCRdb's table is partial and in-frame only. This table holds 120,000 or so clones, roughly 91% found once. Material: peripheral blood, obtained 28 days after the second AZD1222 dose. All receptors derive from an adult who received the AZD1222 COVID-19 vaccine. The CDR3 runs from the conserved cysteine through the conserved F or W. Fields, in order: V gene, clone size, D gene, J gene, CDR3 DNA, CDR3 protein. A D gene is named only where the DNA matches it firmly. Some rows mark clone size as missing; the rest say once, few, many or name a class of expanded clone.

TRBV18	-	-	TRBJ2-6	TGTGCCAGCTCACCGGAGTCAGGCTCTCAAACTGGGGCCAACGTCCTGACTTTC	CASSPESGSQTGANVLTF
TRBV11-2	-	TRBD1	TRBJ2-2	TGTGCCAGCAGCCCGACAGGGGGAAGCACCGGGGAGCTGTTTTTT	CASSPTGGSTGELFF
TRBV9	few	TRBD1	TRBJ2-5	TGTGCCAGCAGCGTACGGACAGGGCTAGACAGGGAGACCCAGTACTTC	CASSVRTGLDRETQYF
TRBV5-1	-	-	TRBJ2-2	TGCGCCAGCAGCTTGGAACACCCGATCGTAAAGTCCGGGGAGCTGTTTTTT	CASSLEHPIVKSGELFF
TRBV12-3/TRBV12-4	-	-	TRBJ1-1	TGTGCCAGCAGCCCCTGGGGGCTTGAAGCTTTCTTT	CASSPWGLEAFF
TRBV7-2	-	-	TRBJ2-3	TGTGCCAGCAGCTTAGTAGGCGGCTCTGGGGTTAGCACAGATACGCAGTATTTT	CASSLVGGSGVSTDTQYF
TRBV19	-	-	TRBJ1-5	TGTGCCAGTAGTCGATCTGGGGGGAGGCAGCCCCAGCATTTT	CASSRSGGRQPQHF
TRBV30	-	-	TRBJ2-7	TGTGCCTTGGGGCAGGACTCCTACGAGCAGTACTTC	CALGQDSYEQYF
TRBV19	-	-	TRBJ2-2	TGTGCCAGTAGTTCCGCTCGGGTCACCGGGGAGCTGTTTTTT	CASSSARVTGELFF
TRBV5-4	-	-	TRBJ1-1	TGTGCCAGCAGCTTGGTGACAGAGAACACTGAAGCTTTCTTT	CASSLVTENTEAFF